This entry is about one T cell receptor beta chain. Which antigen it targets is not known. Base qualities are not provided; no much larger clone lies one nucleotide away. The sample belongs to a study of T cell responses to AZD1222 COVID-19 vaccine (dated by TCRdb to 2020 to 2023). Looking at the study overall: AZD1222 recipients whose second dose came at about 4 weeks and those whose second dose came at about 12 weeks were combined into one group, since spike-specific TCR depth and breadth did not differ between the two schedules. TCR sequencing covered 230 or so trial participants: 207 given two doses of AZD1222 and 26 given two doses of MenACWY control vaccine. Trial participants were enrolled by age into 18-55, 56-69 and 70-plus year subgroups, with roughly 150, 30 and 60 TCR-sequenced participants respectively.

The CDR3 regions of human TCRbeta chains were subjected to immunosequencing. The study's own analysis went as follows. Repertoire TCRs were checked for matches against a reference library of SARS-CoV-2-specific TCRs that had been generated using the MIRA antigen-specificity platform. Breadth meant the fraction of unique TCRs that were SARS-CoV-2-associated, whereas depth meant the fraction of total T cells that were SARS-CoV-2-associated. Using the MIRA data, each spike-specific TCR was mapped to the spike region that the TCR reacts to and placed in a CD4 or CD8 class. Log10-transformed breadth and depth values were compared by one-way ANOVA with Sidak's multiple comparisons tests. The immuneACCESS repertoire file appears here via TCRdb, limited to in-frame rearrangements. These files lack a portion of the clones; in checked studies, under half of the deficit traces to unresolved V genes, and the cause of the others is not known. V and J calls and clone size follow that table, whereas D and trimming were derived from the DNA. The sample includes more than 95,000 clones, with approximately 93% observed a single time. About 3% of the sample is in the top ten clones.

The research as a whole found: Spike-specific TCR breadth and depth rose significantly after two AZD1222 doses compared with day 0 and with MenACWY recipients. In the small 56-69-year group, the increase in depth fell short of significance, most likely because of low power. Because no day 14 peak-response samples were available, repertoires were characterized only after the peak T cell response. Most participants were white British and females outnumbered males, and the authors suggested that clonal diversity may have been underestimated. Nearly half of unique spike-specific TCRs reportedly recognized epitopes outside regions mutated in the B.1.351 and B.1.1.7 variants. The whole spike protein was spanned by vaccine-associated CD4 TCRs, and dominant responses were seen in regions 160-218 and 743-854. Only a handful of AZD1222 recipients were SARS-CoV-2 seropositive at baseline, limiting conclusions about previously exposed vaccinees.

The time point tag for this specimen amounts to: baseline before first vaccination. Vaccinee samples came from UK trials COV001 and COV002, including a single-blind randomized controlled phase 2/3 trial of AZD1222 (ChAdOx1 nCoV-19) in healthy adults. Trial participant PBMC samples were collected at day 0 and day 28 after the second dose for TCRbeta chain sequencing. The junction shows trimming of 9 bases on V and 6 bases on J, plus 12 bases between the germline ends. Counted from cysteine to phenylalanine, this CDR3 has 12 amino acids. CDR3 DNA is the only sequence kept; it has 36 bases, read in frame from the first base.

Source: peripheral blood, taken on day 0 of AZD1222 vaccination. This TCR came from an adult in good health. Rearrangement joined TRBV12-3 or TRBV12-4 to TRBJ1-5, with no D gene named confidently. The sequence in DNA is TGTGCCAGTGCGAGTTGGGCTCAGCCCCAGCATTTT. It encodes CASASWAQPQHF.